This T cell receptor beta chain was obtained from a study of shared T cell receptors in the human thymus. The data were produced by immunoSEQ multiplex PCR, yet TCRdb's version contains in-frame clones alone and is incomplete. The sample consists of roughly 550,000 clones, approximately 78% of them appearing once. Germline lookup yields CDR1 SGHVT and CDR2 SQSDAQ. This CDR3 has 15 amino acids. V shed 5 bases and J 7 bases; nucleotides not matched to a gene: 8. In addition, the sample was reused for a study of human thymus T cells. That paper states: Healthy Finnish infants having corrective surgery for congenital heart defects served as donors. In thymic and blood repertoires alike, V and J usage looked biased. Reports from related research described highly overlapping thymic repertoires among unrelated individuals.

The sequence was obtained from a boy younger than two with a congenital heart defect. The specimen sequenced was thymocytes. V is TRBV7-4 and J is TRBJ2-5; 12 bases map to TRBD1. CDR3 DNA sequence: TGTGCCAGCAGCCCCCCGGGACAGGGGGCCGGGACCCAGTACTTC. Amino acid sequence: CASSPPGQGAGTQYF.